The next 12 T cell receptor beta chains were all read from a single sample in a study of blood T cell repertoires in COVID-19. Produced via immunoSEQ multiplex PCR; TCRdb's table is partial and in-frame only. The sample lists 280,000 or so clones, roughly 85% occurring once. Sequenced sample: PBMCs or T cells enriched from blood (not recorded which). The receptors were sampled from a woman aged 40 to 50 who had recovered from COVID-19.

The J gene is TRBJ1-5, the V gene TRBV20-1, with unresolved D. Germline V lookup: CDR1 DFQATT, CDR2 SNEGSKA (reference sequence). V lost 3 bases, J lost 0 bases, and 15 bases lay in between. CDR3 length equals 16 residues. CDR3 region: CSASGLRGLSNQPQHF. The CDR3 DNA reads as TGCAGTGCTAGTGGTTTGCGAGGGCTTAGCAATCAGCCCCAGCATTTT.

This clone occurred many times. The chain joins TRBV7-9 to TRBJ2-3, with 8 bases identical to TRBD2. V lost 5 bases to trimming and J lost 6 bases; unmatched junction nucleotides: 1. This CDR3 region has 12 residues. From germline, CDR1 is SEHNR and CDR2 FQNEAQ (reference sequence). The CDR3 region is CASSRLADTQYF. In nucleotides, the CDR3 is TGTGCCAGCAGCCGACTAGCGGATACGCAGTATTTT.

This clone was seen a few times. This rearrangement joins TRBV7-2 to TRBJ2-7, with 14 bases fitting TRBD2. V lost 1 base, J lost 6 bases, and 5 bases stayed unmatched. The CDR3 runs 16 residues. Per the germline V gene, CDR1 is SGHTA and CDR2 is FQGNSA. The CDR3 is CASSLDGTSGRGEQYF. The CDR3 region has the DNA TGTGCCAGCAGCTTAGATGGGACTAGCGGGAGAGGCGAGCAGTACTTC.

The chain links TRBV5-1 to TRBJ2-1; 13 positions agree with TRBD2. The CDR3 totals 20 residues. V was pared by 2 bases and J by 2 bases, with 13 bases of the junction left unmatched. From germline, CDR1 is SGHRS and CDR2 YFSETQ. The CDR3 loop is CASSFPRTSGSRPPYNEQFF. CDR3 DNA: TGCGCCAGCAGCTTCCCAAGGACTAGCGGGAGTCGGCCCCCCTACAATGAGCAGTTCTTC.

The chain has TRBV29-1 and TRBJ2-2; possibly TRBD1 for D (6 bases). Germline CDR1 reads SQVTM; CDR2 reads ANQGSEA. Trimming took 7 bases from V and 0 from J, leaving 12 bases between them. The CDR3 length is 14 residues. In nucleotides, the CDR3 is TGCAGCGGTAGCAAGGGGGCGAACACCGGGGAGCTGTTTTTT. Its protein is CSGSKGANTGELFF.

The CDR3 is CASSKKLGGSFRYTF. CDR3 coding DNA: TGTGCCAGCAGCAAAAAACTGGGAGGGAGTTTTCGCTACACCTTC. This chain links TRBV21-1 with TRBJ1-2. TRBV21-1 is a recognized pseudogene. The CDR3 is 15 residues long.

Comment on this clone: The junction shows a germline mismatch at one end, possibly a read error. The genes are TRBV15 and TRBJ1-5, with a weak D call TRBD1 (5 bases). Germline CDR1 and CDR2: LNHNV and YYDKDF (reference sequence). This CDR3 spans 17 amino acids. The CDR3 sequence: CATIWGGRRTSNQPQHF. For the CDR3, the DNA is TGCGCCACCATATGGGGGGGGAGGAGGACGAGCAATCAGCCCCAGCATTTT.

The table lists this clone with a few counts. The chain is built from TRBV11-1 and TRBJ2-7; possibly TRBD1 for D (7 bases). Germline CDR1 SGHAT, CDR2 FQDESV (reference sequence). V gave up 5 bases and J gave up 3 bases, with 17 bases separating them. The length of the CDR3 is 15 residues. The CDR3: CASSRGTANNYEQYF. In nucleotides, the CDR3 is TGTGCCAGCAGCCGCGGGACAGCCAATAACTACGAGCAGTACTTC. The variable domain in full, completed from reference TRBV11-1 and TRBJ2-7, reads EAEVAQSPRYKITEKSQAVAFWCDPISGHATLYWYRQILGQGPELLVQFQDESVVDDSQLPKDRFSAERLKGVDSTLKIQPAELGDSAMYLCASSRGTANNYEQYFGPGTRLTVT.

This clone was counted a single time. The chain uses TRBV21-1 and TRBJ2-3; the table names TRBD1, a call not compared with the DNA. TRBV21-1 is described as a pseudogene. The CDR3 runs 17 residues. The CDR3 reads CASSQGVGTGRTDTQYF. The CDR3 region has the DNA TGTGCCAGCAGCCAAGGGGTCGGAACAGGGCGCACAGATACGCAGTATTTT.

This clone was seen more than once but under ten times. The chain joins TRBV9 to TRBJ2-6; D remains unclear. The CDR3 spans 14 residues. CDR1 and CDR2 from the germline V gene are SGDLS and YYNGEE. The V gene lost 4 bases and the J gene lost 0 bases, with 5 bases spanning the gap. The CDR3 DNA follows: TGTGCCAGCAGCCCGGTCTCTGGGGCCAACGTCCTGACTTTC. It codes for CASSPVSGANVLTF.

The chain joins TRBV10-2 to TRBJ2-5; 12 positions agree with TRBD1. The germline CDR1 and CDR2 sequences are WSHSY and SAAADI. The CDR3 is 18 amino acids. The ends lost 6 bases at V and 4 bases at J; junction bases unmatched: 15. The CDR3: CASSGTYVGQGASETQYF. In nucleotides, the CDR3 is TGCGCCAGCAGCGGGACCTACGTGGGACAGGGGGCTTCAGAGACCCAGTACTTC.

The chain carries TRBV16 and TRBJ2-1, with TRBD2 as a possible D gene (6 bases). In germline, CDR1 is KGHSY, CDR2 FQNENV. The CDR3 runs 13 residues. V was shortened by 7 bases and J by 5 bases, with 12 bases between the two germline ends. The CDR3 sequence is CASTLGRNNEQFF. In DNA, the CDR3 is TGTGCCAGCACCCTTGGGAGGAACAATGAGCAGTTCTTC.